This TCR beta chain was captured in a study of post-analysis software for immune sequencing data. Points on this clonotype: At one boundary the junction diverges from the germline segment, which might be a read error.

The TCR beta cDNA libraries contained unique molecular identifiers. TCRdb re-called the PCR reads through MiXCR, storing one row per CDR3 protein. The sample yields about 540,000 distinct CDR3 sequences, roughly 34% seen once. Input material: blood. The clonotype comes from a girl aged 2 to 17 with multiple sclerosis.

The CDR3, as DNA: TGCAGTGCTAGTCCCGCCGACGGGGAAAATGAACAGTTCTTC. Translated, it gives CSASPADGENEQFF. The chain uses TRBV20-1 and TRBJ2-1; D is perhaps TRBD2 (5 bases). The CDR3 has 14 amino acids. Germline CDR1 is DFQATT and CDR2 is SNEGSKA (reference sequence).